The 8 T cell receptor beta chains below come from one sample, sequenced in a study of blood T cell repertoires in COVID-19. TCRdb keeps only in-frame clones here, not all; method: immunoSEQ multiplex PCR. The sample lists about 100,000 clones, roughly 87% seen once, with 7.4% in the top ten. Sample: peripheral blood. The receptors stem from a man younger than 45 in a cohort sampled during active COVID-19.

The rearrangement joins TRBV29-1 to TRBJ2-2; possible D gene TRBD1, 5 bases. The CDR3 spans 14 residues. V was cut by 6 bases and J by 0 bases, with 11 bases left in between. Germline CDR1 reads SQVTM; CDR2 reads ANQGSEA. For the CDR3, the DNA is TGCAGCGTCGTAAAACAGGCGAACACCGGGGAGCTGTTTTTT. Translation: CSVVKQANTGELFF.

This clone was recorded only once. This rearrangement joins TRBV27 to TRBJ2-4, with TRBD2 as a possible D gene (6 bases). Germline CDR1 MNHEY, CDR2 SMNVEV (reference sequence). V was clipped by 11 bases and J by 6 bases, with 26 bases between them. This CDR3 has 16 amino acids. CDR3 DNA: TGTGCCGGGCCCACCGGGGGAAGCTCGGTTCGAAACATTCAGTACTTC. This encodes CAGPTGGSSVRNIQYF.

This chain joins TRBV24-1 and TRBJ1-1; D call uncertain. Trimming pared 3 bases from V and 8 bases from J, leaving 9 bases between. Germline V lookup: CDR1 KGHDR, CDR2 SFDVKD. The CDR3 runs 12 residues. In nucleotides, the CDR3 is TGTGCCACCAGTGATCGGACGGGAGAAGCTTTCTTT. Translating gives CATSDRTGEAFF.

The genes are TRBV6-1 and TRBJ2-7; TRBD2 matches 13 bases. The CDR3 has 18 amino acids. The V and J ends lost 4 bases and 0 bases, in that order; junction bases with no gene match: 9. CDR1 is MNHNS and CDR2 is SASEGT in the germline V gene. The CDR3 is CASSVGLAGSSLSYEQYF. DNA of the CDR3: TGTGCCAGCAGTGTGGGACTAGCGGGGAGTTCGCTCTCCTACGAGCAGTACTTC.

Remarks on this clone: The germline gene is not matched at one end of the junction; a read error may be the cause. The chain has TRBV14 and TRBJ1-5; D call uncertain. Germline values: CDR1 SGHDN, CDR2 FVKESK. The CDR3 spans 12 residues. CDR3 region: CATSRGDQPQHF. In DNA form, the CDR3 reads TGTGCCACCAGCCGGGGAGATCAGCCCCAGCATTTT.

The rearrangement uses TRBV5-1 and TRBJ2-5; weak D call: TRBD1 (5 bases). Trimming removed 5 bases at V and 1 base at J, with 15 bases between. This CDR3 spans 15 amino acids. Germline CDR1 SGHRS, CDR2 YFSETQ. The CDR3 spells CASRPTTGSQETQYF. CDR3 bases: TGCGCCAGCAGACCAACTACAGGAAGCCAAGAGACCCAGTACTTC.

CDR3 region: CAWAGSTDTQYF. In DNA, the CDR3 is TGTGCCTGGGCGGGGTCCACAGATACGCAGTATTTT. The J gene is TRBJ2-3, the V gene TRBV30; a possible D gene is TRBD2 (6 bases). Germline-derived CDR1 and CDR2 are GTSNPN and SVGIG (reference sequence). Trimming took off 5 bases at V and 2 bases at J, with 8 bases between the two ends. The CDR3 sequence is 12 residues long.

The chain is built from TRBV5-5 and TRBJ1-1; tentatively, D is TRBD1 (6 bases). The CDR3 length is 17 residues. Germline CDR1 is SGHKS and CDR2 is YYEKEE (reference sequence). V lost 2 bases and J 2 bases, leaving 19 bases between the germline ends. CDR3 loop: CASSFYPGTGGNTEAFF. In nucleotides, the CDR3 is TGTGCCAGCAGCTTCTATCCCGGAACGGGGGGCAACACTGAAGCTTTCTTT.